The clone carrying this T cell receptor beta chain was seen a single time. Its antigen remains unidentified. These data belong to a study of T cell clonotyping in hematopoietic cell transplantation. Broader study findings: Recipient TCR diversity dropped after transplant; expanded clonotypes rose from day 30 to 180. Without cell sorting, CD4 versus CD8 contributions remain unresolved.

The V gene's germline CDR1 is SQVTM and CDR2 ANQGSEA. V was clipped by 4 bases and J by 7 bases, with 16 bases between them. The CDR3 has 14 amino acids. Profiled with immunoSEQ multiplex PCR; TCRdb holds only in-frame clones, not every one. The sample carries 15,000 to 20,000 clones, approximately 57% recorded once. The input for sequencing was PBMCs, taken 30 days after allogeneic stem cell transplant. This clonotype originated in a male patient between 50 and 60 years old who had an allogeneic stem cell transplant from an unrelated donor, so T cells may come from the graft donor. Some clones in this sample may be carry-over from other donors' samples. This chain connects TRBV29-1 to TRBJ1-4, with a possible D match to TRBD1 (6 bases). The CDR3 DNA reads as TGCAGCGTTGGAGGACAGCCGGACGGTGAAAAACTGTTTTTT. Residues: CSVGGQPDGEKLFF.